A single sample is the source of the 18 T cell receptor beta chains below, sequenced in a study of T cell responses to AZD1222 COVID-19 vaccine. Some clones are missing from TCRdb's copy, which holds only in-frame ones; the method was immunoSEQ multiplex PCR. Of around 120,000 clones in the sample, around 92% were seen once. The sample in question was peripheral blood, obtained on day 0 of AZD1222 vaccination. The receptors come from an adult in good health.

The gene calls are TRBV18 and TRBJ1-5; TRBD1 aligns across 7 bases. The CDR3 is 13 residues long. CDR1 is KGHSH, CDR2 LQKENI, per germline. Trimming removed 6 bases from V and 3 bases from J; junction bases left unmatched: 2. Written as DNA, the CDR3 is TGTGCCAGCTCTGGACAGGTCAATCAGCCCCAGCATTTT. Protein product: CASSGQVNQPQHF.

The chain joins TRBV3-1 (or the pseudogene TRBV3-2) to TRBJ1-1; D not certain. This CDR3 is 14 amino acids long. The V end lost 2 bases, the J end lost 5 bases, and 12 bases lay between the germline ends. CDR1 is LGHDT, CDR2 YNNKEL, per germline (reference sequence). As DNA, the CDR3 is TGTGCCAGCAGCCAACCGGGCTCGGGTACTGAAGCTTTCTTT. It yields the protein CASSQPGSGTEAFF.

The J gene is TRBJ2-7, the V gene TRBV28; the D gene could be TRBD1 or TRBD2 (5 bases each). The V end lost 6 bases, the J end lost 2 bases, and 17 bases lay between the germline ends. CDR1 MDHEN and CDR2 SYDVKM come from the germline V gene. The CDR3 spans 15 residues. The CDR3 DNA reads TGTGCCAGCAGGCCAGAGGGACCCCGAGCCTACGAGCAGTACTTC. This encodes CASRPEGPRAYEQYF.

The chain combines TRBV14 with TRBJ1-1; D remains ambiguous. Deletions cut 6 bases from V and 5 bases from J, with 13 bases between. Germline V gene data show CDR1 as SGHDN and CDR2 as FVKESK. The CDR3 has 13 amino acids. The chain's CDR3 is CASSWTSNTEAFF. The CDR3 nucleotides read TGTGCCAGCAGTTGGACCAGTAATACTGAAGCTTTCTTT.

In DNA, the CDR3 is TGTGCCAGCAGACTATCGGGACGACATCAGCCCCAGCATTTT. Its protein product is CASRLSGRHQPQHF. The rearrangement links TRBV6-5 to TRBJ1-5; the D gene is possibly TRBD1 (5 bases). Trimming shortened V by 6 bases and J by 5 bases, and 14 bases separated the two germline ends. The CDR3 has 14 residues. The V gene's germline CDR1 is MNHEY and CDR2 SVGAGI.

The V call is TRBV6-5, the J call TRBJ2-2; maybe TRBD1 (5 bases). CDR1 is MNHEY, CDR2 SVGAGI, per germline. The CDR3 contains 14 residues. V was trimmed by 6 bases and J by 2 bases, leaving 10 bases between them. The CDR3 sequence: CASSLGANTGELFF. DNA of the CDR3: TGTGCCAGCAGCTTAGGGGCCAACACCGGGGAGCTGTTTTTT.

This chain joins TRBV12-5 and TRBJ1-6; no firm D call. The germline CDR1 and CDR2 sequences are LGHNT and FRNRAP. The length of the CDR3 is 16 residues. Trimming took 4 bases from V and 5 from J, leaving 15 bases between them. CDR3: CASGSQLGRNNSPLHF. The CDR3, as DNA: TGTGCTAGTGGTTCCCAGTTAGGTCGGAATAATTCACCCCTCCACTTT.

The J gene is TRBJ2-1, the V gene TRBV5-1, with D perhaps given as TRBD1 or TRBD2 (5 bases each). The germline V and J ends were trimmed by 4 bases and 1 base, with 9 bases remaining between them. This CDR3 comprises 14 residues. Germline V gene data show CDR1 as SGHRS and CDR2 as YFSETQ. CDR3 protein: CASSGGKSYNEQFF. DNA for the CDR3: TGCGCCAGCAGCGGGGGAAAGTCCTACAATGAGCAGTTCTTC.

The chain combines TRBV6-4 with TRBJ2-1, with D tentatively TRBD2 (5 bases). The CDR3 consists of 14 residues. V was cut by 11 bases and J by 7 bases, with 21 bases left in between. The V gene's germline CDR1 is MRHNA and CDR2 SNTAGT. The CDR3 bases are TGTGCCGGACTGGACCTAATCCGACGGAATGAGCAGTTCTTC. It specifies CAGLDLIRRNEQFF.

This clone was counted once. The rearrangement joins TRBV5-1 to TRBJ1-1; D is possibly TRBD1 (6 bases). The CDR3 consists of 13 residues. The V and J ends lost 6 bases and 1 base respectively, with 10 bases between them. Germline CDR1 and CDR2: SGHRS and YFSETQ. The CDR3 DNA reads TGCGCCAGCAAAGAACAGGGGAACACTGAAGCTTTCTTT. As protein: CASKEQGNTEAFF. The full variable domain, rest sourced from reference TRBV5-1 and TRBJ1-1, is KAGVTQTPRYLIKTRGQQVTLSCSPISGHRSVSWYQQTPGQGLQFLFEYFSETQRNKGNFPGRFSGRQFSNSRSEMNVSTLELGDSALYLCASKEQGNTEAFFGQGTRLTVV.

The J gene is TRBJ2-4, the V gene TRBV6-2 or TRBV6-3; 7 bases are a match to TRBD1. Germline loops: CDR1 MNHEY, CDR2 SVGEGT. The CDR3 has 15 amino acids. The ends lost 2 bases at V and 0 bases at J; junction bases unmatched: 1. CDR3 sequence: CASSYRTGAKNIQYF. The CDR3 DNA follows: TGTGCCAGCAGTTACCGGACAGGAGCCAAAAACATTCAGTACTTC.

This clone was observed a handful of times. V and J are TRBV7-9 and TRBJ2-7; D could derive from TRBD1 or TRBD2 (5 bases each). The CDR3 is made up of 15 amino acids. V was trimmed by 5 bases and J by 3 bases, leaving 17 bases between them. The V gene's germline CDR1 is SEHNR and CDR2 FQNEAQ (reference sequence). In DNA form, the CDR3 reads TGTGCCAGCAGCCCAGGTTGGGGGAAAAGCTACGAGCAGTACTTC. Encoded protein: CASSPGWGKSYEQYF.

This chain links TRBV5-6 with TRBJ2-5, with D perhaps TRBD1 or TRBD2 (5 bases each). The V end was cut by 2 bases, the J end by 7 bases, with 15 bases between. Germline assignment: CDR1 SGHDT and CDR2 YYEEEE. The CDR3 loop spans 14 amino acids. CDR3 in amino acids: CASSLSGLGATQYF. The CDR3 DNA reads TGTGCCAGCAGCTTAAGCGGCCTCGGGGCGACCCAGTACTTC.

The rearrangement links TRBV19 to TRBJ2-7; possible D gene TRBD2, 6 bases. This CDR3 has 14 residues. V was pared by 4 bases and J by 0 bases, with 10 bases between. Germline loops: CDR1 LNHDA, CDR2 SQIVND (reference sequence). The CDR3 protein is CASSSGESSYEQYF. CDR3 nucleotides: TGTGCCAGTAGTAGCGGGGAGAGCTCCTACGAGCAGTACTTC.

The chain has TRBV7-2 and TRBJ2-7; possibly TRBD2 for D (7 bases). Trimming left V 4 bases short and J 1 base short, with 14 bases between. Germline CDR1 reads SGHTA; CDR2 reads FQGNSA. The CDR3 runs to 15 residues. CDR3 protein: CASSSRAGASYEQYF. The CDR3 region has the DNA TGTGCCAGCAGCTCGCGGGCGGGGGCGTCCTACGAGCAGTACTTC. The variable domain in full, with the rest retrieved from reference TRBV7-2 and TRBJ2-7, is GAGVSQSPSNKVTEKGKDVELRCDPISGHTALYWYRQSLGQGLEFLIYFQGNSAPDKSGLPSDRFSAERTGGSVSTLTIQRTQQEDSAVYLCASSSRAGASYEQYFGPGTRLTVT.

The V and J genes are TRBV5-1 and TRBJ2-5; TRBD2 might be the D (5 bases). The V gene's germline CDR1 is SGHRS and CDR2 YFSETQ. Between the trimmed V and J ends, which lost 4 bases and 2 bases, there was a span of 12 bases. The CDR3 has 14 amino acids. The CDR3 region is CASSISTTQETQYF. DNA of the CDR3: TGCGCCAGCAGCATTTCGACTACACAAGAGACCCAGTACTTC. The full variable domain, rest sourced from reference TRBV5-1 and TRBJ2-5, is KAGVTQTPRYLIKTRGQQVTLSCSPISGHRSVSWYQQTPGQGLQFLFEYFSETQRNKGNFPGRFSGRQFSNSRSEMNVSTLELGDSALYLCASSISTTQETQYFGPGTRLLVL.

The genes are TRBV6-1 and TRBJ2-4, with TRBD1 identical over 9 bases. The germline V gene encodes CDR1 MNHNS and CDR2 SASEGT. V shed 2 bases, J shed 8 bases, and the junction held 7 bases outside the gene matches. The CDR3 is 15 amino acids. CDR3 in amino acids: CASSEHRGRGYIQYF. The CDR3, as DNA: TGTGCCAGCAGTGAACACAGGGGGCGTGGGTACATTCAGTACTTC.

The chain recombines TRBV5-1 with TRBJ2-1; D gene unclear. The CDR3 has 15 amino acids. Trimming took off 3 bases at V and 0 bases at J, with 10 bases between the two ends. Looked up from germline, CDR1 is SGHRS and CDR2 is YFSETQ. CDR3 bases: TGCGCCAGCAGCTGGGATGGCCTCTCCTACAATGAGCAGTTCTTC. Residues: CASSWDGLSYNEQFF.